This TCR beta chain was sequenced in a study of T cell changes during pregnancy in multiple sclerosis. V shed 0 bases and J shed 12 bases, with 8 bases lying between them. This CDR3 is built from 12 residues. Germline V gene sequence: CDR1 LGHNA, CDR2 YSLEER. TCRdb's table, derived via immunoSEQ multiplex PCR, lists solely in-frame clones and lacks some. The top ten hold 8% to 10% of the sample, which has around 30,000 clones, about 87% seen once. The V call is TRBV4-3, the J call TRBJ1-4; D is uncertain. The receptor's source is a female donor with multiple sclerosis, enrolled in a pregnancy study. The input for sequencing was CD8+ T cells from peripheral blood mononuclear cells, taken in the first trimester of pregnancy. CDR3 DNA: TGCGCCAGCAGCCAAGATGAGAGTGAACTGTTTTTT. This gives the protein CASSQDESELFF.